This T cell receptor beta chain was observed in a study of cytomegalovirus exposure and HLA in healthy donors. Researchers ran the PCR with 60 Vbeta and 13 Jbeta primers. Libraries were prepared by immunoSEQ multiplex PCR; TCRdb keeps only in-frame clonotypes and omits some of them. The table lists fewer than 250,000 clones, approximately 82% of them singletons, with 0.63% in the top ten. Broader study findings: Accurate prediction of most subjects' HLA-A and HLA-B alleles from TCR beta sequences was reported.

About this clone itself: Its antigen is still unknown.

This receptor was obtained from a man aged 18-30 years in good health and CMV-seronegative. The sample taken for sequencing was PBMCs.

The CDR3 reads CASSIFYRDRGNQGETQYF. As DNA, the CDR3 is TGTGCCAGTAGTATTTTCTACCGGGACAGGGGGAACCAAGGGGAGACCCAGTACTTC. The chain combines TRBV19 with TRBJ2-5, with 11 bases matching TRBD1. Germline CDR1 reads LNHDA; CDR2 reads SQIVND (reference sequence). J gave up 5 bases and V 3 bases, and 17 bases lay outside the gene matches. The CDR3 is 19 residues long. Full variable domain (remainder filled in from reference TRBV19 and TRBJ2-5): DGGITQSPKYLFRKEGQNVTLSCEQNLNHDAMYWYRQDPGQGLRLIYYSQIVNDFQKGDIAEGYSVSREKKESFPLTVTSAQKNPTAFYLCASSIFYRDRGNQGETQYFGPGTRLLVL.